Following are 9 T cell receptor beta chains from one sample sequenced in a study of patients and donors after allogeneic stem cell transplantation. Via MiXCR, TCRdb re-called the RT-PCR reads, giving one row per CDR3 protein. In the table there are under 30,000 distinct CDR3 sequences, roughly two fifths of which are singletons. What was sequenced was blood, either unsorted or a sorted T cell fraction (not recorded which). Every receptor here comes from a human donor who was either an allogeneic HSCT recipient or a stem cell or donor lymphocyte infusion donor (not recorded which). It is not recorded whose cells these are; they may come from a transplant donor.

There are a few counts of this clonotype. The V gene is TRBV12-3 or TRBV12-4, the J gene TRBJ2-7, with 7 bases identical to TRBD1. The trim removed 5 bases at V and 3 bases at J, leaving 7 bases unmatched. This CDR3 region has 14 residues. The CDR3 protein is CASSRRTGLYEQYF. In DNA, the CDR3 is TGTGCCAGCAGTCGGCGGACAGGACTCTACGAGCAGTACTTC.

In DNA form, the CDR3 reads TGTGCCAGCAGCTTAGGAGGGCTCACCCAAGAGACCCAGTACTTC. This sequence encodes CASSLGGLTQETQYF. The chain couples TRBV7-6 to TRBJ2-5, with D possibly TRBD2 on 5 matching bases. The CDR3 has 15 residues. Between the trimmed V and J ends, which lost 1 base and 1 base, there was a span of 10 bases. Germline CDR1 and CDR2: SGHVS and FNYEAQ.

The CDR3 is CSVLQGSYGYTF. The CDR3 nucleotides are TGCAGCGTTCTACAGGGGTCCTATGGCTACACCTTC. The chain carries TRBV29-1 and TRBJ1-2; the match to TRBD1 covers 7 bases. V dropped 5 bases and J dropped 4; count of bases not matched to a gene: 4. Germline CDR1 reads SQVTM; CDR2 reads ANQGSEA. The CDR3 contains 12 residues.

This clonotype has just a few counts. The chain carries TRBV12-3 or TRBV12-4 and TRBJ1-1; D is ambiguous. The V and J ends lost 7 bases and 0 bases respectively, with 6 bases between them. The CDR3 is made up of 12 amino acids. The CDR3 protein is CASKWLNTEAFF. For the CDR3, the DNA is TGTGCCAGCAAATGGTTGAACACTGAAGCTTTCTTT.

This clonotype has a handful of counts. The J gene is TRBJ1-6, the V gene TRBV3-1, with 9 bases identical to TRBD1. The trim removed 2 bases at V and 7 bases at J, leaving 6 bases unmatched. The V gene's germline CDR1 is LGHDT and CDR2 YNNKEL (reference sequence). The CDR3 contains 16 residues. The CDR3 is CASSQRLGQGNSPLHF. The CDR3 DNA follows: TGTGCCAGCAGCCAAAGACTGGGACAGGGAAATTCACCCCTCCACTTT.

This clonotype has a handful of counts. The V call is TRBV18, the J call TRBJ1-6; D call uncertain. Germline V CDR1 and CDR2: KGHSH, LQKENI. The CDR3 contains 14 residues. Trimming cost V 1 base and J 6 bases, with 7 bases left between them. This chain's CDR3 is CASSPLGPNSPLHF. The CDR3 DNA sequence: TGTGCCAGCTCACCACTGGGCCCTAATTCACCCCTCCACTTT.

The V call is TRBV5-5, the J call TRBJ2-1; 13 bases are a match to TRBD2. CDR3 size: 16 residues. Germline V CDR1 and CDR2: SGHKS, YYEKEE (reference sequence). V was clipped by 4 bases and J by 2 bases; unmatched bases: 3. DNA of the CDR3: TGTGCCAGCAGCCAAGGACTAGCGGGGGCCTACAATGAGCAGTTCTTC. It specifies CASSQGLAGAYNEQFF. The full variable domain, completed using reference TRBV5-5 and TRBJ2-1, is DAGVTQSPTHLIKTRGQQVTLRCSPISGHKSVSWYQQVLGQGPQFIFQYYEKEERGRGNFPDRFSARQFPNYSSELNVNALLLGDSALYLCASSQGLAGAYNEQFFGPGTRLTVL.

This clonotype was detected a few times. The rearrangement links TRBV7-9 to TRBJ1-1, with 11 bases aligning to TRBD1. Germline assignment: CDR1 SEHNR and CDR2 FQNEAQ (reference sequence). There are 16 residues in the CDR3. J lost 5 bases, V lost 1 base, and 6 bases had no gene match. CDR3 in DNA: TGTGCCAGCAGCTTAGGGACCGGGACAGGGGGGACTGAAGCTTTCTTT. The encoded protein is CASSLGTGTGGTEAFF.

This chain connects TRBV4-2 to TRBJ1-3; no firm D call. Germline CDR1 reads LGHNA; CDR2 reads YNFKEQ. This CDR3 is built from 14 residues. The V end lost 2 bases, the J end lost 2 bases, and 7 bases lay between the germline ends. CDR3 sequence (DNA): TGTGCCAGCAGCCAAACGGGGACTGGAAACACCATATATTTT. It translates to CASSQTGTGNTIYF.